The source of this TCR beta chain is a study of T cell responses to AZD1222 COVID-19 vaccine. This CDR3 spans 15 amino acids. Germline V CDR1 and CDR2: SNHLY, FYNNEI. V was trimmed by 2 bases and J by 3 bases, leaving 10 bases between them. The data were produced by immunoSEQ multiplex PCR, yet TCRdb's version contains in-frame clones alone and is incomplete. The table records around 100,000 clones, approximately 89% of them present only once. Sequenced here: peripheral blood, sampled on day 0 of MenACWY control vaccination. The chain combines TRBV2 with TRBJ1-4; no firm D call. This receptor was taken from an adult in good health. In DNA, the CDR3 is TGTGCCAGCAGTGAAACGTGGGGAGCTAATGAAAAACTGTTTTTT. Residues: CASSETWGANEKLFF.